One TCR beta chain is described in this entry. Its antigen is undetermined. The data originate from a study of T cell responses to AZD1222 COVID-19 vaccine. Study-wide results and caveats: The span of vaccine-associated CD4 TCRs extended across spike, with dominance at 160-218 and 743-854.

The germline V gene encodes CDR1 MDHEN and CDR2 SYDVKM. V was pared by 4 bases and J by 2 bases, with 11 bases of the junction left unmatched. The CDR3 runs to 17 residues. Method: immunoSEQ multiplex PCR; TCRdb's copy keeps in-frame clones and lacks some. This table holds 120,000 to 150,000 clones, nearly 90% found once. The sequencing used peripheral blood, collected on day 0 of AZD1222 vaccination. The TCR comes from an adult in good health. The genes are TRBV28 and TRBJ1-2, with 9 nucleotides matching TRBD1. CDR3 in DNA: TGTGCCAGCAGTTCCCCCCCTCCCGGGACAGGGAACTATGGCTACACCTTC. Translating gives CASSSPPPGTGNYGYTF.